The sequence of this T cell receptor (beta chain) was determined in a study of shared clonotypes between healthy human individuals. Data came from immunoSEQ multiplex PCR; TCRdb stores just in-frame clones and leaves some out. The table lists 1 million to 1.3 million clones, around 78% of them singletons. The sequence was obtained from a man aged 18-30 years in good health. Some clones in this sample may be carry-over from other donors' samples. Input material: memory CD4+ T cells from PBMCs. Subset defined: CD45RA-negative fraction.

The CDR3 sequence is CASSPSSGIPGELFF. The CDR3 DNA follows: TGTGCCAGCAGCCCGAGTAGCGGGATACCCGGGGAGCTGTTTTTT. The chain is built from TRBV11-3 and TRBJ2-2; 8 bases are a match to TRBD2. The CDR3 loop spans 15 amino acids. Germline-derived CDR1 and CDR2 are SGHNT and YENEEA. After removal of 5 bases from V and 6 bases from J, the junction contained 8 bases not matched to a gene.